This T cell receptor (beta chain) emerged from a study of T cell repertoires in cytomegalovirus infection. Study as a whole: Recently identified HLA-C-restricted CMV epitopes were used, and well-studied HLA-B-restricted CMV epitopes were used as well. Whole-study results and caveats: Accumulated public TCR beta family frequency recognized individuals carrying CMV together with the relevant HLA. The study found HLA-C-restricted CMV-specific TCR beta clonotypes dominating the ex vivo response.

This clonotype has just a few counts. The antigen remains unidentified. TCRdb reprocessed the reads via MiXCR and lists one record per CDR3 protein. The sample carries roughly 500,000 distinct CDR3 sequences, more than 40% recorded once. V was clipped by 7 bases and J by 1 base, with 13 bases between them. The CDR3 consists of 15 residues. The V gene is TRBV12-3 or TRBV12-4, the J gene TRBJ2-2; no clear D. Specimen: cultured PBMCs, collected from culture after CMV antigen stimulation. The receptor comes from a human donor in good health (CMV status not recorded). Some clones in this sample may be carry-over from other donors' samples. The DNA of the CDR3 is TGTGCCAGCACTGAGGACGACCTGAACACCGGGGAGCTGTTTTTT. It is translated as CASTEDDLNTGELFF.